The source of this TCR beta chain is a study of T cell repertoires and HLA-DP antigens. Between the trimmed V and J ends, which lost 5 bases and 5 bases, there was a span of 7 bases. This CDR3 comprises 12 residues. Germline CDR1 SGHTA, CDR2 FQGNSA. Method: immunoSEQ multiplex PCR; TCRdb's copy keeps in-frame clones and lacks some. The table shows around 90,000 clones, with about 89% occurring only once. Note on this clone: Its matching antigen is unknown.

The TCR sequence derives from a man in his forties or fifties in good health and CMV-seronegative. Material for sequencing was CD4+ T cells from PBMCs. The chain couples TRBV7-2 to TRBJ1-5; no clear D. The CDR3 reads CASSLGDQPQHF. CDR3 DNA: TGTGCCAGCAGCCTAGGAGATCAGCCCCAGCATTTT.